A single sample gave rise to the 3 T cell receptor beta chains below, sequenced in a study of kidney transplant recipient with SARS-CoV-2 infection. Each CDR3 protein gets one entry after TCRdb re-called the reads with MiXCR. The sample consists of 200,000 to 300,000 distinct CDR3 sequences, 25% to 35% of them appearing once. The sample was a blood sample, taken at baseline and on day 111 from a kidney transplant recipient. These receptors were collected from a young adult male patient who had COVID-19 and was a kidney transplant recipient. These T cells may partly come from the graft donor.

The sample holds many counts of this clonotype. The V and J genes are TRBV5-8 and TRBJ1-6; D is uncertain. There are 17 residues in the CDR3. CDR1 and CDR2 from the germline V gene are SGHTS and YDEGEE. The germline V and J ends were trimmed by 0 bases and 0 bases, with 10 bases remaining between them. The CDR3 DNA reads TGTGCCAGCAGCTTGGGCACGACGAGCTCCTATAATTCACCCCTCCACTTT. Protein sequence: CASSLGTTSSYNSPLHF.

A word on this clonotype: A much larger clone differs from this one at a single base, so this may be a read error. V gene TRBV10-3 combines with J gene TRBJ2-5; D unresolved. V lost 3 bases and J lost 5, with 22 bases in between. The CDR3 has 17 residues. Germline CDR1 ENHRY, CDR2 SYGVKD. CDR3: CAISDPAWQSVGETQYF. The DNA for the CDR3 is TGTGCCATCAGTGATCCAGCCTGGCAGAGCGTTGGGGAGACCCAGTACTTC.

This chain uses TRBV6-5 with TRBJ2-1; D could derive from TRBD1 or TRBD2 (5 bases each). Between the trimmed V and J ends, which lost 2 bases and 9 bases, there was a span of 8 bases. In germline, CDR1 is MNHEY, CDR2 SVGAGI. CDR3 length: 12 residues. In nucleotides, the CDR3 is TGTGCCAGCAGTTACGGGGGTAGTGAGCAGTTCTTC. This codes for CASSYGGSEQFF.